The TCR beta chain described here comes from a study of T cell repertoires in cytomegalovirus infection (dated by TCRdb to between 2018 and 2020). In terms of the full investigation: Recently identified HLA-C-restricted CMV epitopes, whose presentation resists viral immunomodulation, were targeted by peptide stimulations together with well-studied HLA-B-restricted epitopes. Donor HLA type was relevant to the analysis, as public TCR beta signatures indicated carriage of CMV infection together with the matching HLA type. The study at large found these results: Carriers of CMV infection plus the relevant HLA type were discriminated by the cumulative frequency of public TCR beta family members in the study cohort and in an independent roughly 340-donor cohort. The ex vivo response was dominated by HLA-C-restricted CMV-specific TCR beta clonotypes, which also provided the single most frequent clonotype in two of eight donors.

The germline V gene encodes CDR1 DFQATT and CDR2 SNEGSKA (reference sequence). Trimming removed 4 bases from V and 1 base from J, leaving 7 bases between the germline ends. Counted from cysteine to phenylalanine, this CDR3 has 13 amino acids. Only the CDR3 region is kept as DNA, spanning 39 bases read in frame from base 1. Comment on this clonotype: The clone's antigen remains unknown. No much larger clone exists at a distance of one base, and base qualities are not known.

The meaning of the sample's treatment or condition label: in vitro stimulation with specific CMV peptide epitopes to enrich CMV-specific T cells. Reads for this sample came from an Illumina HiSeq 1500. TCRdb reprocessed the public reads (quality trimming at Q25 with fastp, clone calling with MiXCR) and kept in-frame beta chains. Rows with one shared CDR3 protein collapse into an entry with the most common genes and DNA. The sample table lists hundreds of thousands of distinct CDR3 sequences, roughly 36% of them with a count of one. The top ten constitute 18% of the sample. The chain was built from TRBV20-1 and TRBJ2-2; TRBD1 might be the D gene, on 5 matching bases. The TCR was taken from a human donor in good health (CMV status not recorded). Some clones in this sample may be carry-over from other donors' samples. Material: cultured PBMCs, obtained from culture after CMV antigen stimulation. The nucleotide sequence reads as follows: TGCAGTGCTAAGACAGTGAACACCGGGGAGCTGTTTTTT. Translated, this gives CSAKTVNTGELFF.